This TCR beta chain is drawn from a study of CD8 T cell repertoires and HIV-1 epitope variants. Method: immunoSEQ multiplex PCR; TCRdb's copy keeps in-frame clones and lacks some. The profile shows about 5,100 clones, approximately 72% of them singletons. CDR1 SGHDT and CDR2 YYEEEE come from the germline V gene. The CDR3 runs 15 residues. The V and J ends lost 4 bases and 8 bases, in that order; junction bases with no gene match: 9. Of note for this clone: Antigen: not known.

Sequencing was performed on cultured CD8+ T cells derived from PBMCs. V gene TRBV5-6 combines with J gene TRBJ2-2; TRBD1 matches 9 bases. This sequence originates from a male donor with HIV. The CDR3 bases are TGTGCCAGCAGCGCCCTGGGACAGGGAAAAGGGGAGCTGTTTTTT. Protein: CASSALGQGKGELFF. The whole variable domain, filled in from reference TRBV5-6 and TRBJ2-2, reads DAGVTQSPTHLIKTRGQQVTLRCSPKSGHDTVSWYQQALGQGPQFIFQYYEEEERQRGNFPDRFSGHQFPNYSSELNVNALLLGDSALYLCASSALGQGKGELFFGEGSRLTVL.